These T cell receptor beta chains were read from a single sample in a study of CD8+ T cells in alopecia areata. Generated by immunoSEQ multiplex PCR, the TCRdb table keeps only in-frame clones and is missing some. The table includes around 210,000 clones, approximately 53% detected once. Sequencing was done on a sample of CD8+ T cells sorted from blood. These receptors were obtained from a human donor in good health. CDR3s leave out the opening cysteine and the closing phenylalanine or tryptophan.

TRBV27,TRBJ1-1,ASSPLVGQVYTEAF
TRBV5-1,TRBJ2-7,ASSFRDYEQY
TRBV11-1,TRBJ2-4,ASSPLRTGGNDIQY
TRBV7-9,TRBJ1-1,ASSLGPMNTEAF
TRBV29-1,TRBJ1-2,SAEEIVHGYT
TRBV7-9,TRBJ1-5,ASSTGTASNQPQH
TRBV5-4,TRBJ1-1,ASSLGQSNTEAF
TRBV6-5,TRBJ2-7,ASSYSGEWREQY
TRBV2,TRBJ1-2,ASRPAGGTHGYT
TRBV11-2,TRBJ2-6,ASSLGSVSGANVLT
TRBV9,TRBJ1-2,ASSQLYGYT
TRBV19,TRBJ2-2,ASSPQPNTGELF
TRBV2,TRBJ2-1,ASSDPAAGHNEQF
TRBV25-1,TRBJ2-5,ASSEWADGETQY
TRBV9,TRBJ2-7,ASSETGGPYEQY